This TCR beta chain was observed in a study of blood T cell repertoires in COVID-19. Across the study: Nucleic acid was either cDNA or gDNA, and it came from T cells, B-cell-depleted T cells, or PBMCs.

In the original workflow: It was from reference gene primer amplification that nucleated cell counts were estimated. TCRdb's table, derived via immunoSEQ multiplex PCR, lists solely in-frame clones and lacks some. D and trimming were read from the DNA, whereas the V and J calls and clone size are those reported in that table. The table lists approximately 280,000 clones, approximately 88% of them singletons. Germline loops: CDR1 LNHNV, CDR2 YYDKDF (reference sequence). This CDR3 has 15 residues. The V end was cut by 1 base, the J end by 7 bases, with 11 bases between. Sequencing was performed on peripheral blood. The chain links TRBV15 to TRBJ1-6, with D possibly TRBD1 on 5 matching bases. This receptor was obtained from a human donor with COVID-19, enrolled during active disease. The donor label of this sample is uncertain. The CDR3 bases are TGTGCCACCAGCAGAGTAAGGGGATTAAATTCACCCCTCCACTTT. This sequence encodes CATSRVRGLNSPLHF.